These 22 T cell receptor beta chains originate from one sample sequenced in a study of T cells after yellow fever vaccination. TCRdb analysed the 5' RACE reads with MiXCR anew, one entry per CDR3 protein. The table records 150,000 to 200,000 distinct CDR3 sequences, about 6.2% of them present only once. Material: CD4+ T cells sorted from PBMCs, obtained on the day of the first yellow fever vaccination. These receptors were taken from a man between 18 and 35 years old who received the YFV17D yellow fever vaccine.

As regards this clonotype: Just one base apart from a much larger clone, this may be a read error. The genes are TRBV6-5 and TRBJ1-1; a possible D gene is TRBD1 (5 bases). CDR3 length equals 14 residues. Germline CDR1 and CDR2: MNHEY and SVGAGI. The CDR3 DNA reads TGTGCCAGCAGTTACTCAGGGTTGGACACTGAAGCTCTCTTT. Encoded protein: CASSYSGLDTEALF.

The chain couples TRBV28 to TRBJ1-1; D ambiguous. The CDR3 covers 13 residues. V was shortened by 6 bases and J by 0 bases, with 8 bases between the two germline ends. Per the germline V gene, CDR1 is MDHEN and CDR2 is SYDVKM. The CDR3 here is CASSLKMNTEAFF. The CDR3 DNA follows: TGTGCCAGCAGCTTGAAGATGAACACTGAAGCTTTCTTT.

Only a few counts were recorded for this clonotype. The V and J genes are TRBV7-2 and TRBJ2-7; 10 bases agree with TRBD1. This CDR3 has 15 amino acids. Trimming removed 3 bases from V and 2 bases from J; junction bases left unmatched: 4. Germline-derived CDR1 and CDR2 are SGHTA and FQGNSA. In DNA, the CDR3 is TGTGCCAGCAGCTTCGCCGGGACAGGGGCCTACGAGCAGTACTTC. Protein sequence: CASSFAGTGAYEQYF.

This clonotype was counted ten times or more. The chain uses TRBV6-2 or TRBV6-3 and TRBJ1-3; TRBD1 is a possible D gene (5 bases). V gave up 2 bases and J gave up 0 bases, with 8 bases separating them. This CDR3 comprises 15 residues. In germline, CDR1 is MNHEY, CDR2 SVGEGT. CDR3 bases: TGTGCCAGCAGTTACCTTGGGACCTCTGGAAACACCATATATTTT. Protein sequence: CASSYLGTSGNTIYF.

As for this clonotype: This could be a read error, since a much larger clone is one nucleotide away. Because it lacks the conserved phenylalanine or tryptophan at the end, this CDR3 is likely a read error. The CDR3 protein is CASSGNGELFL. The CDR3 DNA is TGTGCCAGCAGCGGGAACGGGGAGCTGTTTCTT. This sequence joins TRBV7-1 and TRBJ2-2; D is unclear. TRBV7-1 is identified as an open reading frame with a role that is uncertain. V was shortened by 5 bases and J by 7 bases, with 5 bases between the two germline ends. This CDR3 spans 11 amino acids.

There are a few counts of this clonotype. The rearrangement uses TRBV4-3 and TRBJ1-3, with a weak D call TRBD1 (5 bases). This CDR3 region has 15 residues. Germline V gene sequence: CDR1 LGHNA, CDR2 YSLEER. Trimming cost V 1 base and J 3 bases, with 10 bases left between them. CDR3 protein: CASSQAYQGGNTIYF. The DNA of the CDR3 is TGCGCCAGCAGCCAAGCTTACCAGGGTGGAAACACCATATATTTT.

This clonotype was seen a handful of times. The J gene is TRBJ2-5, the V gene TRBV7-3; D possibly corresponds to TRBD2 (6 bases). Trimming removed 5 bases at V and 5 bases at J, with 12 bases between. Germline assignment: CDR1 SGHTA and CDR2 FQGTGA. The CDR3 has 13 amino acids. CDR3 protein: CASSPNGGETQYF. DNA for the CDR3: TGTGCCAGCAGCCCGAATGGGGGGGAGACCCAGTACTTC.

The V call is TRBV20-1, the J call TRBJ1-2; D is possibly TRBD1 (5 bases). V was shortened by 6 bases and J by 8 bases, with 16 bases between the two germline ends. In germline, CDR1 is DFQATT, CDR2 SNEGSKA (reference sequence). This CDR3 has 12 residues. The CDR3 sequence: CSAPRREEGYTF. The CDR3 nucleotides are TGCAGTGCCCCCCGCAGGGAAGAAGGCTACACCTTC.

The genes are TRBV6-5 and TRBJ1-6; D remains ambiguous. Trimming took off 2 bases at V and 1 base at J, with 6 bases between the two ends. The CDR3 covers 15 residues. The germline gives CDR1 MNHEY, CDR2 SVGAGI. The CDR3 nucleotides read TGTGCCAGCAGTTACCTGGGATCCTATAATTCACCCCTCCACTTT. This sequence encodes CASSYLGSYNSPLHF.

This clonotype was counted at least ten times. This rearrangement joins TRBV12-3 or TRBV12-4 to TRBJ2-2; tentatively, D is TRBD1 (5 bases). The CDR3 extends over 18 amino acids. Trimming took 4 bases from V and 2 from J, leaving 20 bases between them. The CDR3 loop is CASSSGPGLGPNTGELFF. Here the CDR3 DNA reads TGTGCCAGCAGTTCGGGTCCCGGGTTGGGGCCCAACACCGGGGAGCTGTTTTTT.

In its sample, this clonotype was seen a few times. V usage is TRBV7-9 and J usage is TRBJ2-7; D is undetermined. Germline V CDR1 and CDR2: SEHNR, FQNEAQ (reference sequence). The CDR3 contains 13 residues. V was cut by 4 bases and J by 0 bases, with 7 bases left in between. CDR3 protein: CASSSTPSYEQYV. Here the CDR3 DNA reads TGTGCCAGCAGCTCAACCCCCTCCTACGAGCAGTACGTC.

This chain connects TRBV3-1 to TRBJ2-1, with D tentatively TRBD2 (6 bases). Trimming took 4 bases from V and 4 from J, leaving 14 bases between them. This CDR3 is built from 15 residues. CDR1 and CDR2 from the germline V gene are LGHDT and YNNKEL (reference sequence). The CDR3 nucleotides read TGTGCCAGCAGCCGGGTGGGGGGACCTTACAATGAGCAGTTCTTC. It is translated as CASSRVGGPYNEQFF.

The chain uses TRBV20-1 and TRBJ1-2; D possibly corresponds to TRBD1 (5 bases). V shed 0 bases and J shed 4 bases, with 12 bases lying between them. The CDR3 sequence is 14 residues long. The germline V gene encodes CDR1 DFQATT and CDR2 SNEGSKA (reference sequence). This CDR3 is CSAREGGYSYGYTF. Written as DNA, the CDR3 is TGCAGTGCTAGAGAGGGGGGGTACAGCTATGGCTACACCTTC.

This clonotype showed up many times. CDR3 in amino acids: CASSYDWDREQFF. The CDR3 DNA reads TGTGCCAGCAGCTATGACTGGGACAGGGAGCAGTTCTTC. The chain couples TRBV7-7 to TRBJ2-1, with 8 bases lining up with TRBD1. Germline CDR1 SSHAT, CDR2 FNYEAQ (reference sequence). Unmatched junction bases numbered 6, after V lost 4 bases and J lost 10 bases. This CDR3 has 13 amino acids.

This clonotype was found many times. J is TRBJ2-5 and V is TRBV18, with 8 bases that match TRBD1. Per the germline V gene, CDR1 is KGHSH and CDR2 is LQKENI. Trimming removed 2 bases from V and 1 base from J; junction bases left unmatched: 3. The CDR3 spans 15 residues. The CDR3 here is CASSPNQGAQETQYF. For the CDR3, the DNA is TGTGCCAGCTCACCAAACCAGGGGGCCCAAGAGACCCAGTACTTC.

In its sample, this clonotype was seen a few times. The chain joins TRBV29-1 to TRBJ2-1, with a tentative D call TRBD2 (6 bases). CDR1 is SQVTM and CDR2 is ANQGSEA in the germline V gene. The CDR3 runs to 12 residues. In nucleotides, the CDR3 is TGCAGGGGGGGAGAGAGCTACAATGAGCAGTTCTTC. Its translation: CRGGESYNEQFF.

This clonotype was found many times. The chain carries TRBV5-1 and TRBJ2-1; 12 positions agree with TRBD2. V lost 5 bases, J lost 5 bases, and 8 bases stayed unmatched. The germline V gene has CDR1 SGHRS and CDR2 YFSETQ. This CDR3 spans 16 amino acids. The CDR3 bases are TGCGCCAGCAGTGACGCACTAGCGGGGGGAAACAATGAGCAGTTCTTC. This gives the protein CASSDALAGGNNEQFF. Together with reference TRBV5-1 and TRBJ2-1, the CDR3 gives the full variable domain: KAGVTQTPRYLIKTRGQQVTLSCSPISGHRSVSWYQQTPGQGLQFLFEYFSETQRNKGNFPGRFSGRQFSNSRSEMNVSTLELGDSALYLCASSDALAGGNNEQFFGPGTRLTVL.

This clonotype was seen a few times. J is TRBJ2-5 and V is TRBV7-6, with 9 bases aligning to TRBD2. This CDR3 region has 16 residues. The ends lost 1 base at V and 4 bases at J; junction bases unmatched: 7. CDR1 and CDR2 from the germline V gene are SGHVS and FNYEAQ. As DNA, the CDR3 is TGTGCCAGCAGCTTAGAAGGGCGGGGGGGCCGAGAGACCCAGTACTTC. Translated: CASSLEGRGGRETQYF.

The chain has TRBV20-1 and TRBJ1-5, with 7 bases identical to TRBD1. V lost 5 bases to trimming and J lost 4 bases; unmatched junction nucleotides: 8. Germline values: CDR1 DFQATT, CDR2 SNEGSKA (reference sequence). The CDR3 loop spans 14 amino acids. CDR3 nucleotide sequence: TGCAGTGCTTTACAGGGGCTAGGAAATCAGCCCCAGCATTTT. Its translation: CSALQGLGNQPQHF.

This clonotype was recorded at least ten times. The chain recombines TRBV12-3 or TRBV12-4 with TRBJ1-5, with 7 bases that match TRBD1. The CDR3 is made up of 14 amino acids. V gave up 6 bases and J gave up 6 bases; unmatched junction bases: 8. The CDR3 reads CASRLGQRPQPQHF. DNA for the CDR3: TGTGCCAGCAGACTGGGACAGCGACCTCAGCCCCAGCATTTT.

The CDR3 coding sequence is TGTGCCACGGCGGAAATCAATGAGCAGTTCTTC. Protein sequence: CATAEINEQFF. The V call is TRBV19, the J call TRBJ2-1, with unresolved D. The CDR3 has 11 amino acids. V gave up 10 bases and J gave up 6 bases, with 10 bases separating them. Germline CDR1 LNHDA, CDR2 SQIVND (reference sequence).

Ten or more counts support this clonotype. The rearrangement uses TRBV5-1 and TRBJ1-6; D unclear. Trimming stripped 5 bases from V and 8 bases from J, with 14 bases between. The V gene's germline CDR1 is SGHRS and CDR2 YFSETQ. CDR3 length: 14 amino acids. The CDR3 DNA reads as TGCGCCAGCAGGATTAAGGGTGGTGATTCACCCCTCCACTTT. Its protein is CASRIKGGDSPLHF.